The sequence of this T cell receptor (beta chain) was determined in a study of T cell clones after liver transplantation (dated by TCRdb to the late 2010s). About the investigation overall: The samples were obtained from ITN030ST, a randomized trial that attempted immunosuppression withdrawal within 2 years after liver transplantation. Blood samples were collected pre-transplant, pre-randomization before withdrawal, and post-randomization after either full withdrawal or failed withdrawal. As an antigen-independent comparator for the donor-reactive sequences, third party-reactive TCRbeta sequences from pre-transplant MLRs were identified as well. To count as tolerant, a recipient had to stay completely off immunosuppression for at least one year without liver enzymes climbing beyond twice the upper limit of normal. The study cohort included 8 liver transplant recipients, of whom 3 were classified as tolerant and 5 as non-tolerant. Three of the eight recipients were HCV-positive; the others were transplanted for non-autoimmune, non-viral indications. Donor-reactive T cell clones were identified by TCRbeta sequencing following a pre-transplant mixed lymphocyte reaction and were subsequently tracked in post-transplant blood. Until randomization at 12-24 months post-transplant, subjects were given standard immunosuppression, with no induction therapy. Findings and caveats that apply to the study as a whole: Low numbers of available donor cells limited the measurable donor-reactive repertoire in two subjects. The conclusions were considered preliminary, being limited by small, heterogeneous patient numbers and non-standardized post-transplant time points. In most of the 8 subjects, circulating donor-reactive CD4 TCRbeta sequences decreased significantly after transplant, regardless of tolerance or HCV status. The decline in donor-reactive sequences exceeded the decline in third party-reactive sequences, suggesting partial antigen-specific deletion that was unrelated to withdrawal success. Because allograft tissue specimens were not available, migration of donor-reactive T cells into the graft, rather than deletion, may have occurred. When repertoire turnover was accounted for, significantly reduced detection of donor-reactive sequences was found in 7 of 8 subjects for CD4 and in 8 of 8 subjects for CD8.

The CDR1 and CDR2 encoded by the germline V gene are ENHRY and SYGVKD. V was cut back by 0 bases and J by 7 bases, leaving a gap of 6 bases between them. Taken from cysteine to phenylalanine, the CDR3 has 12 residues. The retained sequence is limited to the CDR3, 36 bases, with the frame set at the first base. Unstimulated PBMCs, after thawing, were stained for CD3, CD4 and CD8 and then FACS-sorted into CD3+CD4+ and CD3+CD8+ populations. All 8 studied subjects were randomized to withdrawal of immunosuppression. The Qiagen DNeasy Blood and Tissue Kit was used for genomic DNA isolation. Frozen genomic DNA underwent high-throughput TCRbeta CDR3 sequencing by immunoSEQ, including PCR amplification, mapping, bias correction and internal controls. On the authors' methods: Productive rearrangements were kept, and unique TCRbeta sequences were defined by CDR3 nucleotide sequence plus V and J gene. For a sequence to be called donor-reactive, it needed a frequency of at least 0.01% and at least 5-fold expansion in CFSE-low cells compared with unstimulated pre-transplant cells. To ensure at least 90% detection power, minimum frequency thresholds were set for each subject based on that subject's lowest-template unstimulated sample. Jensen-Shannon divergence between the top 1000 TCRbeta sequences post-transplant and pre-transplant was used to measure repertoire turnover. Two-sided Fisher's exact tests were used to test for changes in how often donor-reactive sequences were detected. In TCRdb, the immuneACCESS table is reduced to in-frame sequences with V and J assigned. These tables do not hold every clone; where another copy was compared, an unresolved V gene accounts for under half, and the others remain unexplained. V and J calls and clone size are given by that table; D and trimming were obtained from the DNA. Within this sample are tens of thousands of clones, with less than 90% of them counted one time only. The ten largest account for 2.5% to 3% of the sample.

This clone occurred once. Its antigen is currently not known. Nothing much larger sits one base from this clone, and base qualities are not available. The sequence links TRBV10-3 to TRBJ1-2, with no reliable assignment of the D segment. Material: CD4+ T cells from blood, obtained at the 22-month timepoint. This TCR was sampled from a human patient who received a liver transplant. The graft donor may be the source of some T cells after a transplant. At the DNA level, the sequence is TGTGCCATCAGTGAGTCAGGCGCTGGCTACACCTTC. Translated, it gives CAISESGAGYTF.